This TCR beta chain was found in a study of graft-versus-host responses after intestinal transplantation. V gave up 5 bases and J gave up 0 bases, with 11 bases separating them. CDR3 size: 15 residues. Per the germline V gene, CDR1 is PRHDT and CDR2 is FYEKMQ (reference sequence). Each mixed lymphocyte reaction held 200,000 CFSE-labeled responders and 200,000 irradiated violet-dye-labeled stimulators. Once the reaction had ended, proliferating CFSE-low CD3+CD4+ and CD3+CD8+ responders were sorted. Profiling relied on immunoSEQ multiplex PCR, and the TCRdb table lists in-frame clones only, not all of them. The sample lists fewer than 25,000 clones; roughly 44% were seen once.

V and J are TRBV13 and TRBJ1-3; D is ambiguous. Source: alloreactive CD8+ T cells from a mixed lymphocyte reaction culture, taken before transplantation. Subset denoted: CFSE-low proliferating T cells sorted from roughly six-day pre-transplant mixed lymphocyte reaction (GvH or HvG direction). The clonotype originates from a human patient who was an organ donor for intestinal transplantation. As DNA, the CDR3 is TGTGCCAGCAGCCCCGAAGGGTTCTCTGGAAACACCATATATTTT. Translated: CASSPEGFSGNTIYF.